Listed here is a single T cell receptor beta chain. Sequenced by immunoSEQ multiplex PCR; TCRdb stores in-frame clones only, minus some. Among around 170,000 clones listed, roughly 87% were seen once. The sample originates from a study of blood T cell repertoires in COVID-19. The V and J ends lost 2 bases and 7 bases, in that order; junction bases with no gene match: 9. This CDR3 region has 15 residues. CDR1 is SGHRS, CDR2 YFSETQ, per germline. The TCR was taken from a woman aged 45-60 years who had recovered from COVID-19. This rearrangement joins TRBV5-1 to TRBJ2-7, with 10 bases aligning to TRBD2. The sample was PBMCs or T cells enriched from blood (not recorded which). The CDR3 loop reads CASSLGLAVPEEQYF. For the CDR3, the DNA is TGCGCCAGCAGCTTAGGACTAGCGGTCCCGGAGGAGCAGTACTTC.